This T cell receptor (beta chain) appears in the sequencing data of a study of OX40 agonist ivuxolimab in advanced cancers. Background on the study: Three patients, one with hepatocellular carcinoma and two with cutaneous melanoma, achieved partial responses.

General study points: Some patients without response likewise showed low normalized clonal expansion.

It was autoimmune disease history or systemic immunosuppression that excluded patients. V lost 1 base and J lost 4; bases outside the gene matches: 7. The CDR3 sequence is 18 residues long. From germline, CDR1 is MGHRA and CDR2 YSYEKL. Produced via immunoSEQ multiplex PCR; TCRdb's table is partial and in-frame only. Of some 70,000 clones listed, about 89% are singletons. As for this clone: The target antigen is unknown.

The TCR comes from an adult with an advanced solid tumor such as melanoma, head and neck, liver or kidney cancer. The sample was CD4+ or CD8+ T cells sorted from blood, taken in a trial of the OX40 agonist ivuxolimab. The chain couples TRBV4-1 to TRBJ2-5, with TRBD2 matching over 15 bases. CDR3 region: CASSQGTSGRVAVETQYF. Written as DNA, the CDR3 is TGCGCCAGCAGCCAAGGGACTAGCGGGAGGGTTGCTGTAGAGACCCAGTACTTC.